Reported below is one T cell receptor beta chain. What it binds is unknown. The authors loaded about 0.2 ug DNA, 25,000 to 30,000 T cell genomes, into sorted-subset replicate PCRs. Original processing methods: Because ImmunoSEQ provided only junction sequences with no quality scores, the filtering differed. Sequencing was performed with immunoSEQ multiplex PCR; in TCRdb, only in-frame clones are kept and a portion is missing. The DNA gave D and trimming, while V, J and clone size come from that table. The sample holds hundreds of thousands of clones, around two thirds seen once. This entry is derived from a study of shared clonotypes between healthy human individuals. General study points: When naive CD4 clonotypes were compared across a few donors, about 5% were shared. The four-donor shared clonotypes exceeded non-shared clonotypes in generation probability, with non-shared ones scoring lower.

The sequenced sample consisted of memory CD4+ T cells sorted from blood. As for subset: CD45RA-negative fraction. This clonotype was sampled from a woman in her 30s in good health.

This CDR3 reads CASSPSRIWGALQPQHF. DNA of the CDR3: TGTGCCAGCAGTCCATCTCGAATTTGGGGGGCTCTTCAGCCCCAGCATTTT. The chain links TRBV28 to TRBJ1-5; maybe TRBD1 (6 bases). The V and J ends lost 5 bases and 6 bases respectively, with 23 bases between them. The CDR3 has 17 residues. Germline assignment: CDR1 MDHEN and CDR2 SYDVKM.